This T cell receptor beta chain emerged from a study of cytomegalovirus exposure and HLA in healthy donors. Study results and limitations: An assumption of roughly uniform sequencing depth across donors underlay the presence/absence analyses. Likely technical artifact: a cluster of highly shared sequence variants.

For this clone: Its target is unknown.

Nobody wrote down the CMV serostatus of this donor. The PCR had 60 Vbeta and 13 Jbeta primers. Source study methods: It was a later analysis that counted roughly 79 million unique TCR beta chains, of which some 9.9 million were shared. Method: immunoSEQ multiplex PCR; TCRdb's copy keeps in-frame clones and lacks some. That table gives V, J and clone size, and the DNA gave D and trimming. Of tens of thousands of clones listed, about four fifths were seen once; the top ten hold about a tenth. The germline V and J ends were trimmed by 7 bases and 3 bases, with 15 bases remaining between them. Germline CDR1 SQVTM, CDR2 ANQGSEA. The CDR3 runs 14 residues.

This TCR derives from a human donor in good health. The chain is built from TRBV29-1 and TRBJ2-2, with TRBD1 as a possible D gene (5 bases). Sequenced input: PBMCs. The CDR3 sequence is CSARALGDTGELFF. The CDR3 DNA is TGCAGCGCCAGGGCGCTTGGGGACACCGGGGAGCTGTTTTTT.